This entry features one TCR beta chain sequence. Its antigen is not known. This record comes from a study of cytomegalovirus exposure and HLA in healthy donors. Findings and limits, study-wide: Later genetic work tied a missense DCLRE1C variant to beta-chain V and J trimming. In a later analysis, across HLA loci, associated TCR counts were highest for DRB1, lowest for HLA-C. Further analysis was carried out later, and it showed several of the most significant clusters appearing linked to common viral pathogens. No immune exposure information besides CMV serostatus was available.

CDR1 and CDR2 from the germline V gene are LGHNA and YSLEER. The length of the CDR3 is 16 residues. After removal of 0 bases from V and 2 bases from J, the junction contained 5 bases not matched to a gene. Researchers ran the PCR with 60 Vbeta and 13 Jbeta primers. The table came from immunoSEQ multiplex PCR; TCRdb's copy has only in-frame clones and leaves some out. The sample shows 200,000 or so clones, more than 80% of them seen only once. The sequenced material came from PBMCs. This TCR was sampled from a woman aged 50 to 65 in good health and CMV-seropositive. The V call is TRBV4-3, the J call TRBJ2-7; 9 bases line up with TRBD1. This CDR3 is CASSQERTGETYEQYF. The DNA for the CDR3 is TGCGCCAGCAGCCAAGAGCGGACAGGGGAAACCTACGAGCAGTACTTC.